A single sample gave rise to the 27 T cell receptor beta chains below, sequenced in a study of control samples from healthy donors and cancer patients (dated by TCRdb to about 2020). Libraries were built with the immunoSEQ multiplex PCR assay. Sourced from immuneACCESS, this table was stored by TCRdb with only in-frame sequences that have V and J called. A share of the clones is absent; for the studies checked, an unresolved V gene accounts for under half, and the remainder has no known explanation. For this sample the table gives about 110,000 clones, of which approximately 90% were detected only once. The top ten clones comprise roughly 18% of the sample. Source material: blood. All receptors come from a woman aged 45 to 65 in good health.

The chain is built from TRBV7-3 and TRBJ2-2, with 9 bases aligning to TRBD1. The germline gives CDR1 SGHTA, CDR2 FQGTGA. Trimming removed 6 bases from V and 4 bases from J; junction bases left unmatched: 9. This CDR3 has 16 residues. DNA for the CDR3: TGTGCCAGCAGTCTTACGACGGGACAGGGCACCGGGGAGCTGTTTTTT. As protein: CASSLTTGQGTGELFF.

This clone showed up just once. The chain has TRBV7-3 and TRBJ1-2; the match to TRBD1 covers 9 bases. The V segment lost 4 bases and the J segment 5 bases; nucleotides outside the gene matches: 2. The CDR3 runs to 13 residues. Germline V lookup: CDR1 SGHTA, CDR2 FQGTGA. The CDR3 loop reads CASSSGQGYGYTF. The CDR3, as DNA: TGTGCCAGCAGCTCGGGACAGGGATATGGCTACACCTTC.

This chain connects TRBV25-1 to TRBJ2-5; TRBD1 or TRBD2 may be the D gene (6 bases each). Trimming stripped 6 bases from V and 4 bases from J, with 21 bases between. The length of the CDR3 is 16 residues. Per the germline V gene, CDR1 is MGHDK and CDR2 is SYGVNS. CDR3 in amino acids: CASSRGGGMVGETQYF. In DNA form, the CDR3 reads TGTGCCAGCAGCCGCGGAGGGGGGATGGTCGGAGAGACCCAGTACTTC.

This clone has a handful of counts. This rearrangement joins TRBV18 to TRBJ1-1, with 9 bases matching TRBD1. With 3 bases clipped from V and 4 bases from J, the junction kept 9 bases outside the gene matches. This CDR3 region has 16 residues. CDR1 KGHSH and CDR2 LQKENI come from the germline V gene. The CDR3 DNA follows: TGTGCCAGCTCACCCTTTGACAGGGGGGCAATCACTGAAGCTTTCTTT. It encodes CASSPFDRGAITEAFF.

The chain links TRBV7-9 to TRBJ2-4, with a tentative D call TRBD1 (6 bases). The CDR3 consists of 16 residues. V was cut by 6 bases and J by 2 bases, with 17 bases left in between. Germline values: CDR1 SEHNR, CDR2 FQNEAQ (reference sequence). The CDR3 spells CASSSQGRAPKNIQYF. The CDR3 region has the DNA TGTGCCAGCAGTTCTCAGGGGCGCGCGCCCAAAAACATTCAGTACTTC.

The genes are TRBV7-7 and TRBJ2-1, with a possible D match to TRBD2 (7 bases). Trimming took 5 bases from V and 7 from J, leaving 18 bases between them. The CDR3 spans 15 residues. The germline V gene has CDR1 SSHAT and CDR2 FNYEAQ (reference sequence). The CDR3 reads CASSPSAGGTNEQFF. The CDR3 bases are TGTGCCAGCAGCCCCTCCGCCGGGGGGACAAATGAGCAGTTCTTC.

This chain links TRBV7-2 with TRBJ1-1; D gene unclear. Per germline, CDR1 SGHTA and CDR2 FQGNSA. Trimming left V 6 bases short and J 3 bases short, with 8 bases between. This CDR3 region has 12 residues. DNA for the CDR3: TGTGCCAGCAGAGTTTTGGACACTGAAGCTTTCTTT. Encoded protein: CASRVLDTEAFF. Combining the CDR3 with reference TRBV7-2 and TRBJ1-1 gives the whole variable domain GAGVSQSPSNKVTEKGKDVELRCDPISGHTALYWYRQSLGQGLEFLIYFQGNSAPDKSGLPSDRFSAERTGGSVSTLTIQRTQQEDSAVYLCASRVLDTEAFFGQGTRLTVV.

The chain has TRBV14 and TRBJ2-6; no definite D call. CDR3 length: 19 amino acids. Trimming took off 1 base at V and 2 bases at J, with 18 bases between the two ends. Germline V lookup: CDR1 SGHDN, CDR2 FVKESK. The CDR3: CASSQGFSFRLPGANVLTF. DNA of the CDR3: TGTGCCAGCAGCCAAGGGTTCTCCTTTCGATTACCTGGGGCCAACGTCCTGACTTTC.

CDR3: CASSPWDLYGYTF. Here the CDR3 DNA reads TGTGCCAGCAGTCCATGGGACCTATATGGCTACACCTTC. The rearrangement links TRBV6-2 or TRBV6-3 to TRBJ1-2; a possible D gene is TRBD1 (5 bases). The V gene lost 5 bases and the J gene lost 5 bases, with 12 bases spanning the gap. The CDR3 runs to 13 residues. Germline V lookup: CDR1 MNHEY, CDR2 SVGEGT.

The genes are TRBV2 and TRBJ1-2; D possibly corresponds to TRBD1 (6 bases). The ends were cut back, 8 bases at V and 5 bases at J, with 12 bases in the middle. In germline, CDR1 is SNHLY, CDR2 FYNNEI. CDR3 length equals 12 residues. CDR3 sequence reads: CASGERGYGYTF. CDR3 nucleotides: TGTGCCAGCGGCGAGAGGGGGTATGGCTACACCTTC.

The CDR3 DNA follows: TGTGCCAGCAGCTTGTGGGGAGATCAGCCCCAGCATTTT. Its translation is CASSLWGDQPQHF. The chain uses TRBV5-4 and TRBJ1-5, with D uncertain. From germline, CDR1 is SGHNT and CDR2 YYREEE (reference sequence). The CDR3 consists of 13 residues. Trimming cost V 1 base and J 5 bases, with 7 bases left between them.

This rearrangement joins TRBV24-1 to TRBJ2-2; 10 bases agree with TRBD2. The CDR3 covers 15 residues. J lost 4 bases, V lost 6 bases, and 4 bases had no gene match. The germline gives CDR1 KGHDR, CDR2 SFDVKD. CDR3 protein: CATSRAGGVTGELFF. As DNA, the CDR3 is TGTGCCACCAGTCGAGCGGGAGGGGTCACCGGGGAGCTGTTTTTT.

The chain joins TRBV6-6 to TRBJ1-5; maybe TRBD1 (5 bases). Trimming pared 9 bases from V and 9 bases from J, leaving 21 bases between. This CDR3 region has 14 residues. The germline V gene has CDR1 MNHNY and CDR2 SVGAGI (reference sequence). The CDR3, as DNA: TGTGCCAGTCGCGGGGGGGAGTCGGGCGGGCCCCAGCATTTT. Its translation is CASRGGESGGPQHF.

The chain uses TRBV5-6 and TRBJ2-1; 13 nucleotides line up with TRBD2. V shed 0 bases, J shed 7 bases, and the junction held 4 bases outside the gene matches. Germline CDR1 reads SGHDT; CDR2 reads YYEEEE. The CDR3 is made up of 16 amino acids. The CDR3 sequence: CASSLGLAGGGNEQFF. As DNA, the CDR3 is TGTGCCAGCAGCTTGGGACTAGCGGGAGGTGGAAATGAGCAGTTCTTC.

J is TRBJ2-2 and V is TRBV4-1, with no clear D. Trimming left V 4 bases short and J 6 bases short, with 9 bases between. The germline CDR1 and CDR2 sequences are MGHRA and YSYEKL. CDR3 length: 13 amino acids. The chain's CDR3 is CASSRTRAGELFF. The CDR3, as DNA: TGCGCCAGCAGCCGGACCCGGGCCGGGGAGCTGTTTTTT.

The chain uses TRBV7-2 and TRBJ2-3; TRBD2 agrees at 10 bases. The CDR3 totals 13 residues. After removal of 5 bases from V and 9 bases from J, the junction contained 5 bases not matched to a gene. The germline CDR1 and CDR2 sequences are SGHTA and FQGNSA. In DNA, the CDR3 is TGTGCCAGCAGCGACCCAGCGGGAGGGACGCAGTATTTT. Encoded protein: CASSDPAGGTQYF.

V and J are TRBV2 and TRBJ2-6; D is ambiguous. V lost 4 bases and J lost 0, with 4 bases in between. CDR1 and CDR2 (germline): SNHLY, FYNNEI. This CDR3 region has 14 residues. Written as DNA, the CDR3 is TGTGCCAGCAGTGTAGGCTCTGGGGCCAACGTCCTGACTTTC. Translating gives CASSVGSGANVLTF. Using reference TRBV2 and TRBJ2-6 for the parts outside the CDR3, the full variable domain is EPEVTQTPSHQVTQMGQEVILRCVPISNHLYFYWYRQILGQKVEFLVSFYNNEISEKSEIFDDQFSVERPDGSNFTLKIRSTKLEDSAMYFCASSVGSGANVLTFGAGSRLTVL.

The V call is TRBV2, the J call TRBJ1-3, with D unclear. The CDR3 has 14 residues. CDR1 is SNHLY and CDR2 is FYNNEI in the germline V gene. The V end lost 2 bases, the J end lost 0 bases, and 5 bases lay between the germline ends. For the CDR3, the DNA is TGTGCCAGCAGTGAAATCGCCTCTGGAAACACCATATATTTT. As protein: CASSEIASGNTIYF.

The chain joins TRBV30 to TRBJ2-1; D is unresolved. The CDR3 is 13 residues long. The germline V gene has CDR1 GTSNPN and CDR2 SVGIG (reference sequence). V lost 2 bases, J lost 3 bases, and 8 bases lay in between. The CDR3 reads CAWSSYHYNEQFF. In DNA, the CDR3 is TGTGCCTGGAGTTCTTATCACTACAATGAGCAGTTCTTC.

This clone has a single count. The chain uses TRBV7-3 and TRBJ2-3; 10 bases align to TRBD2. The CDR3 extends over 15 amino acids. V gave up 5 bases and J gave up 1 base; unmatched junction bases: 3. Germline CDR1 reads SGHTA; CDR2 reads FQGTGA. The DNA of the CDR3 is TGTGCCAGCAGCCCTAGCGGGGGACGCACAGATACGCAGTATTTT. Its protein is CASSPSGGRTDTQYF.

The chain links TRBV6-5 to TRBJ2-4, with 7 bases identical to TRBD2. This CDR3 region has 16 residues. V dropped 4 bases and J dropped 2; count of bases not matched to a gene: 8. Germline-derived CDR1 and CDR2 are MNHEY and SVGAGI. The CDR3 coding sequence is TGTGCCAGCAGTTTCGGCGGTGGGACTACCAAAAACATTCAGTACTTC. Its translation is CASSFGGGTTKNIQYF.

Only one count was recorded for this clone. The rearrangement uses TRBV15 and TRBJ1-1, with TRBD1 identical over 9 bases. J gave up 1 base and V 3 bases, and 3 bases lay outside the gene matches. CDR1 is LNHNV, CDR2 YYDKDF, per germline (reference sequence). The CDR3 spans 15 residues. CDR3 nucleotides: TGTGCCACCAGCAGGGGGACAGGGCGGAACACTGAAGCTTTCTTT. Its protein product is CATSRGTGRNTEAFF.

The genes are TRBV2 and TRBJ1-2; D is unresolved. Germline lookup yields CDR1 SNHLY and CDR2 FYNNEI. V lost 6 bases, J lost 3 bases, and 11 bases lay in between. The CDR3 loop spans 13 amino acids. This CDR3 is CASRERGDYGYTF. The CDR3 region has the DNA TGTGCCAGCAGGGAACGAGGTGACTATGGCTACACCTTC.

The chain is built from TRBV3-1 (or the pseudogene TRBV3-2) and TRBJ2-3; D ambiguous. This CDR3 has 16 residues. From germline, CDR1 is LGHDT and CDR2 YNNKEL (reference sequence). The V end was cut by 0 bases, the J end by 6 bases, with 16 bases between. CDR3 nucleotides: TGTGCCAGCAGCCAAGATAGTCGCAGAAGGGTGGATACGCAGTATTTT. Its protein product is CASSQDSRRRVDTQYF.

The gene calls are TRBV7-2 and TRBJ1-3, with no clear D. The germline gives CDR1 SGHTA, CDR2 FQGNSA. The CDR3 has 12 amino acids. V lost 5 bases and J lost 8, with 10 bases in between. In DNA, the CDR3 is TGTGCCAGCAGCCATCCGGGGTACACCATATATTTT. Translated: CASSHPGYTIYF.

The chain has TRBV6-1 and TRBJ1-3; D is ambiguous. Germline lookup yields CDR1 MNHNS and CDR2 SASEGT. The V gene lost 0 bases and the J gene lost 0 bases, with 9 bases spanning the gap. The CDR3 runs 16 residues. The CDR3, as DNA: TGTGCCAGCAGTGAAGCGTTTTCCAGCTCTGGAAACACCATATATTTT. Residues: CASSEAFSSSGNTIYF.

The CDR3 spells CASSSWTSGGISTDTQYF. CDR3 bases: TGTGCCAGCTCATCCTGGACTAGCGGGGGGATTAGCACAGATACGCAGTATTTT. The chain uses TRBV18 and TRBJ2-3; 14 nucleotides agree with TRBD2. V lost 5 bases, J lost 0 bases, and 7 bases stayed unmatched. This CDR3 has 18 amino acids. Germline values: CDR1 KGHSH, CDR2 LQKENI.